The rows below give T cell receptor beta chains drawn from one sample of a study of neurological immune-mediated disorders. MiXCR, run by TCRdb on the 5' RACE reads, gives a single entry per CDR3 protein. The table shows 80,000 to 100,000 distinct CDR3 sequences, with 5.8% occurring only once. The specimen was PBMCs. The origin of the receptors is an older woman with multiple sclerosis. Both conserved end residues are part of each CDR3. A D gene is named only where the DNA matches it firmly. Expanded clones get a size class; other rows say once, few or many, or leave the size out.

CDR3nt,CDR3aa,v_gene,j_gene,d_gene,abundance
TGTGCCAGCAGCCAAAAGGGAGTGAGTGTTACTGAAGCTTTCTTT,CASSQKGVSVTEAFF,TRBV3-1,TRBJ1-1,.,.
TGCAGTGCTCGCGAGACAGGGGTTGAGAATGGCTACACCTTC,CSARETGVENGYTF,TRBV20-1,TRBJ1-2,TRBD1,many
TGTGCCAGCAGAGCTACTACAGGGGTTTTCCGCTACACCTTC,CASRATTGVFRYTF,TRBV5-5,TRBJ1-2,TRBD1,many
TGTGCCAGCAGTGAATCGGTGTCCCAGGGTCGAAACACCATATATTTT,CASSESVSQGRNTIYF,TRBV2,TRBJ1-3,.,many
TGCAGTGCTATCGGACTAGCGGGGGGTCGGAGCTACTACGAGCAGTACTTC,CSAIGLAGGRSYYEQYF,TRBV20-1,TRBJ2-7,TRBD2,many
TGTGCCAGCAGTCCCTTGGTAGTCCAAGAGACCCAGTACTTC,CASSPLVVQETQYF,TRBV6-5,TRBJ2-5,.,many
TGTGCCACCAGCAGAGATTTTACCGGTCTCAATCAGCCCCAGCATTTT,CATSRDFTGLNQPQHF,TRBV15,TRBJ1-5,.,many
TGTGCCAGCAGCTTAGCCGGGACAGGGGGCCGCGAGCAGTACTTC,CASSLAGTGGREQYF,TRBV7-6,TRBJ2-7,TRBD1,many
TGTGCCAGCAGCTTAGGGGGTAGAGGGACAGATACGCAGTATTTT,CASSLGGRGTDTQYF,TRBV11-2,TRBJ2-3,.,many
TGCGCCAGCAGCCCCCCGACTAGGAACGAGCAGTACTTC,CASSPPTRNEQYF,TRBV5-1,TRBJ2-7,.,many
TGCAGTGCTAGAGAGGGGACGCGTAACACCATATATTTT,CSAREGTRNTIYF,TRBV20-1,TRBJ1-3,.,many
TGCGCCAGCAGTAAGGACAGCTTGAACACTGAAGCTTTCTTT,CASSKDSLNTEAFF,TRBV10-1,TRBJ1-1,.,few
TGCGCCAGCAGCTTGAAGGGAAGGAATTCACCCCTCCACTTT,CASSLKGRNSPLHF,TRBV5-1,TRBJ1-6,.,many
TGTGCCAGCTCACCCGGGGCCGAGGAGGGAACCTACGAGCAGTACTTC,CASSPGAEEGTYEQYF,TRBV18,TRBJ2-7,.,many
TGTGCCAGCAGCCCGGGACTAGCGGGGGTAAACGAGCAGTACTTC,CASSPGLAGVNEQYF,TRBV3-1,TRBJ2-7,TRBD2,many
TGCAGTGCTATATTACAGGGCTGGACTGAAGCTTTCTTT,CSAILQGWTEAFF,TRBV20-1,TRBJ1-1,.,.
TGCAGTGCAATCCTCGGGGGGACTAACTATGGCTACACCTTC,CSAILGGTNYGYTF,TRBV20-1,TRBJ1-2,.,many
TGTGCCAGCAGTTTGAGGGGTACTAATGAAAAACTGTTTTTT,CASSLRGTNEKLFF,TRBV12-3/TRBV12-4,TRBJ1-4,.,many
TGCAGTGCTCCCCAGGGGACAGGGGTGGCCAAAAACATTCAGTACTTC,CSAPQGTGVAKNIQYF,TRBV20-1,TRBJ2-4,TRBD1,many
TGTGCCAGCCAGAACAGGGGATACAGCTCCTACGAGCAGTACTTC,CASQNRGYSSYEQYF,TRBV2,TRBJ2-7,TRBD1,few
TGTGCCAGCAGTTACCTGAACACCGGGGAGCTGTTTTTT,CASSYLNTGELFF,TRBV25-1,TRBJ2-2,.,many
TGTGCCAGCAGCCAAGATGCAGGCACAGATACGCAGTATTTT,CASSQDAGTDTQYF,TRBV3-1,TRBJ2-3,.,many
TGCAGTGCTAGATATGGGATGAGCGGGGGGTATGAGACCCAGTACTTC,CSARYGMSGGYETQYF,TRBV20-1,TRBJ2-5,TRBD2,many
TGCGCCAGCTGGGACTTGCCAAGCTCCTACAATGAGCAGTTCTTC,CASWDLPSSYNEQFF,TRBV5-1,TRBJ2-1,.,many
TGTGCCTGGGGACCCTACGAGCAGTACTTC,CAWGPYEQYF,TRBV30,TRBJ2-7,.,many
TGTGCCAGCTCAACCTGGACAGCGAACACCGGGGAGCTGTTTTTT,CASSTWTANTGELFF,TRBV18,TRBJ2-2,.,many
TGCGCCAGCAGCTTGGGTGACGGGTACAATGAGCAGTTCTTC,CASSLGDGYNEQFF,TRBV5-1,TRBJ2-1,.,many
TGTGCCAGCAGCGTAGTTAACACTGAAGCTTTCTTT,CASSVVNTEAFF,TRBV9,TRBJ1-1,.,many
TGTGCCAGCAGCGTAGGAGTTCTGGGGGGTAGTGAAGCTTTCTTT,CASSVGVLGGSEAFF,TRBV9,TRBJ1-1,.,.
TGCGCCAGCAGCTTACCGAACGCTACAGGGAGTCGAGAGACCCAGTACTTC,CASSLPNATGSRETQYF,TRBV5-1,TRBJ2-5,.,many
TGCGCCAGCAGCCAAGCCCCAGTGGATACGCAGTATTTT,CASSQAPVDTQYF,TRBV4-1,TRBJ2-3,.,many
TGTGCCAGCTCTCAAGACAGGGGCCGGACAAGCAATGAGCAGTTCTTC,CASSQDRGRTSNEQFF,TRBV18,TRBJ2-1,TRBD1,few
TGCAGTGCTAGAGTAATAGGTAGCGGGGGGTCTTATGGGAATGAGCAGTTCTTC,CSARVIGSGGSYGNEQFF,TRBV20-1,TRBJ2-1,TRBD2,many
TGTGCCAGCAGTTCCACAGGGGTGGTCATGAACACTGAAGCTTTCTTT,CASSSTGVVMNTEAFF,TRBV28,TRBJ1-1,TRBD1,many
TGTGCCAGCCGGGCCGCCGGGACAGCTGAAAAACTGTTTTTT,CASRAAGTAEKLFF,TRBV27,TRBJ1-4,TRBD1,many